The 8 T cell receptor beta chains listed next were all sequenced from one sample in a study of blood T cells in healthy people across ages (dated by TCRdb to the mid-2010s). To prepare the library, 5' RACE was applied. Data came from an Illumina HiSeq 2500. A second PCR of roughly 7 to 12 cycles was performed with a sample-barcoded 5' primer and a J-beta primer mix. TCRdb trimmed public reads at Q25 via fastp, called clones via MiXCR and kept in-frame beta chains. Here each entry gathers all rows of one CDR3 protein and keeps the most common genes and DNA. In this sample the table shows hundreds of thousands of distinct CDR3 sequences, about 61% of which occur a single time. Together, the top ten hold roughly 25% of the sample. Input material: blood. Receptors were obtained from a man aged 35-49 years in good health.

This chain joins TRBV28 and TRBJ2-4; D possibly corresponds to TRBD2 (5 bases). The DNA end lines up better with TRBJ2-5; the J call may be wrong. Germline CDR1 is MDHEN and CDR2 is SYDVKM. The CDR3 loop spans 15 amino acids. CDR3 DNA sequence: TGTGCCAGCAGTTTCTCGGAGGCCTGCAAAGAGACCCAGTACTTC. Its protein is CASSFSEACKETQYF.

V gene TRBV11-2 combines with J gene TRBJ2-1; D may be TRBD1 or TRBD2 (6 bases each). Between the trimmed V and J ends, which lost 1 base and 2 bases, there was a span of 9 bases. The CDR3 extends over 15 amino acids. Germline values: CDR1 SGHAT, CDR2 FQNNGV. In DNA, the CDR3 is TGTGCCAGCAGCTTAGTCCGGGGGCCCTACAATGAGCAGTTCTTC. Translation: CASSLVRGPYNEQFF.

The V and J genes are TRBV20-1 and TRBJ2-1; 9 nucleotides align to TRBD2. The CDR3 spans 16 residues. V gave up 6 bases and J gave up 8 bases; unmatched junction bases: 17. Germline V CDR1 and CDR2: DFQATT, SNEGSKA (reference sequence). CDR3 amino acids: CSADWGRGGRLYEQFF. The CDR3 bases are TGCAGTGCCGACTGGGGGCGGGGGGGCCGTCTTTATGAGCAGTTCTTC.

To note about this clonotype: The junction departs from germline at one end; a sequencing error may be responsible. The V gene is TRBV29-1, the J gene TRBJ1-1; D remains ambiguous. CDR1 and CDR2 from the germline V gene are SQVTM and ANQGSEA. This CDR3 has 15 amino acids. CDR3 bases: TGCAGCGCTGAAGATCCCGGACGGCGGAACACTGAAGCTTTCTTT. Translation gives CSAEDPGRRNTEAFF.

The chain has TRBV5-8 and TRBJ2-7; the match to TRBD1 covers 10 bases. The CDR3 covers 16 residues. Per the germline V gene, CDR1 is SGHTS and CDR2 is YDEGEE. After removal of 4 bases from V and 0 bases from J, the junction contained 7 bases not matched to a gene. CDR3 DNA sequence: TGTGCCAGCAGCCTGGGGGACAGGGGCTTCTCCTACGAGCAGTACTTC. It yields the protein CASSLGDRGFSYEQYF.

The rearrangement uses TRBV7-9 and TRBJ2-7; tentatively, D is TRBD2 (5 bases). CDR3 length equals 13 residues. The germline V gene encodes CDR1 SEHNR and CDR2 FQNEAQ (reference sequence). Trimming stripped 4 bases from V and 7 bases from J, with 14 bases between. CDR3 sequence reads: CASSSVVGAEQYF. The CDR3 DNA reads TGTGCCAGCAGCTCCGTAGTGGGAGCTGAGCAGTACTTC.

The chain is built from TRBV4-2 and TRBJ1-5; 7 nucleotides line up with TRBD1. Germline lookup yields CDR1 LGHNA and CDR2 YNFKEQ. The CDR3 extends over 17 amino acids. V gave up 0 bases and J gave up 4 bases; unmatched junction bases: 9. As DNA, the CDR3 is TGTGCCAGCAGCCAAGAGGTCAGGGGGGATCCTAATCAGCCCCAGCATTTT. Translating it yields CASSQEVRGDPNQPQHF.

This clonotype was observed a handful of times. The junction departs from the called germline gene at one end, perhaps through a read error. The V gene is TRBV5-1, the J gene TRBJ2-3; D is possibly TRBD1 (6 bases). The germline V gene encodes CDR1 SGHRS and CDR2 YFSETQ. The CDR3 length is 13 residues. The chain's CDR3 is CASRLGAEDTQYF. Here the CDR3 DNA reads TGCGCCAGCAGATTGGGGGCCGAAGATACGCAGTATTTT.